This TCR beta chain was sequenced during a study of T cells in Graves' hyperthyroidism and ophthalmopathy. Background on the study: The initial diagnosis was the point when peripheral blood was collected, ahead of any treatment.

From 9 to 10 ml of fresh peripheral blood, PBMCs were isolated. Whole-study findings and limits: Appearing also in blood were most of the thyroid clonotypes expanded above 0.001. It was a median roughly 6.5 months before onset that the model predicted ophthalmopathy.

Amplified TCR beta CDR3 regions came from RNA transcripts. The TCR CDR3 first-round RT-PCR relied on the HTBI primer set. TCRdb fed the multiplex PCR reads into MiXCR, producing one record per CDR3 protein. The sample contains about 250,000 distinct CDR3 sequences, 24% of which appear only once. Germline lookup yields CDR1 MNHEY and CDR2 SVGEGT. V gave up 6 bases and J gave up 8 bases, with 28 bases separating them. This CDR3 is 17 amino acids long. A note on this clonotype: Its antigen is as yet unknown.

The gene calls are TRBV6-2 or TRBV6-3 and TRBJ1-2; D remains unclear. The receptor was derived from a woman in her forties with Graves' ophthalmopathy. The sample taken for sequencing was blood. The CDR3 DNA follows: TGTGCCAGCAGCTCCCAACCCTCTTCTGAGGATCGATGGGGCTACACCTTC. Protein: CASSSQPSSEDRWGYTF.